This T cell receptor (beta chain) was found in a study of cytotoxic CD8 clonotypes in ibrutinib-treated CLL. TCRdb keeps only in-frame clones here, not all; method: immunoSEQ multiplex PCR. The data contain about 140,000 clones, 70% to 85% of them seen just once; the ten biggest clones take up less than 30%. After removal of 6 bases from V and 6 bases from J, the junction contained 12 bases not matched to a gene. The CDR3 sequence is 14 residues long. Germline V gene sequence: CDR1 SQVTM, CDR2 ANQGSEA. The chain has TRBV29-1 and TRBJ2-7; 9 bases fit TRBD1. This sequence was found in a human donor with chronic lymphocytic leukemia. Source: PBMCs, taken after 12 months of ibrutinib treatment. The CDR3 here is CSVSNWTGVGEQYF. The CDR3 DNA reads as TGCAGCGTGTCGAACTGGACAGGGGTCGGCGAGCAGTACTTC.